The 19 T cell receptor beta chains below come from one sample, sequenced in a study of T cells expressing NK-cell markers. From its re-call of the 5' RACE reads, TCRdb lists each CDR3 protein once, without DNA. Its table records hundreds of thousands of distinct CDR3 sequences. The sequenced material came from blood T cells: a sorted CD56 or NKG2C T cell subset, CD4+ or CD8+ T cells, or bulk PBMC T cells (not recorded which). Source of these receptors: a woman aged 18-70 years in good health.

The chain employs TRBV5-1 and TRBJ1-2; as DNA is missing, the TRBD1 call by TCRdb cannot be tested. The CDR3 extends over 13 amino acids. Germline CDR1 is SGHRS and CDR2 is YFSETQ. Here the CDR3 reads CASSEGSGRGYTF.

V is TRBV4-2 and J is TRBJ1-5. The germline gives CDR1 LGHNA, CDR2 YNFKEQ. This CDR3 contains 12 residues. The CDR3 region is CASSQDLGPLHF.

The rearrangement joins TRBV6-1 to TRBJ1-3; TCRdb indicates TRBD1, and absent DNA this call remains unverified. Looked up from germline, CDR1 is MNHNS and CDR2 is SASEGT. CDR3 length: 14 amino acids. The CDR3: CASRPRTDANTIYF.

CDR3 sequence reads: CASSQWGSNQPQHF. This chain links TRBV27 with TRBJ1-5. This CDR3 has 14 residues. The germline V gene has CDR1 MNHEY and CDR2 SMNVEV (reference sequence).

J is TRBJ1-5 and V is TRBV29-1; TCRdb indicates TRBD1, and absent DNA this call remains unverified. The CDR3 is 14 amino acids. CDR1 SQVTM and CDR2 ANQGSEA come from the germline V gene. The CDR3 loop reads CSVGWGRSNQPQHF. Based on the CDR3 plus reference TRBV29-1 and TRBJ1-5, the full variable domain is SAVISQKPSRDICQRGTSLTIQCQVDSQVTMMFWYRQQPGQSLTLIATANQGSEATYESGFVIDKFPISRPNLTFSTLTVSNMSPEDSSIYLCSVGWGRSNQPQHFGDGTRLSIL.

The chain is built from TRBV12-3 or TRBV12-4 and TRBJ1-1; no DNA is available, so the TRBD1 call from TCRdb remains unchecked. The CDR3 contains 18 residues. The CDR3 here is CASSTQDRGMNWVTEAFF.

The J gene is TRBJ2-1, the V gene TRBV20-1; no DNA is available, so the TRBD1 call from TCRdb remains unchecked. This CDR3 has 13 amino acids. The V gene's germline CDR1 is DFQATT and CDR2 SNEGSKA (reference sequence). CDR3 amino acids: CSAPGQGVGEQFF.

The rearrangement uses TRBV19 and TRBJ1-5; TCRdb proposes TRBD1, but this gene call is untestable without DNA. Germline CDR1 is LNHDA and CDR2 is SQIVND (reference sequence). The CDR3 is 16 amino acids. CDR3 region: CASRRGQGGFNQPQHF.

This chain uses TRBV7-2 with TRBJ1-5; TCRdb gives TRBD1 as the D gene, but with no DNA this cannot be confirmed. The length of the CDR3 is 16 residues. Germline CDR1 SGHTA, CDR2 FQGNSA. This CDR3 is CASSFHRGGSNQPQHF.

V is TRBV20-1 and J is TRBJ1-3; TCRdb gives TRBD1 as the D gene, but with no DNA this cannot be confirmed. This CDR3 has 14 amino acids. Germline V gene sequence: CDR1 DFQATT, CDR2 SNEGSKA (reference sequence). The CDR3 sequence: CSASPRRGLYTIYF.

The chain couples TRBV5-6 to TRBJ2-3. Germline values: CDR1 SGHDT, CDR2 YYEEEE. This CDR3 has 13 residues. The CDR3 is CASSLYHTDTQYF.

The gene calls are TRBV12-3 or TRBV12-4 and TRBJ2-3; with no DNA, the TCRdb D assignment of TRBD2 cannot be verified. CDR3 length: 15 residues. The CDR3 sequence is CASSPGLAEGDTQYF.

The chain couples TRBV6-4 to TRBJ2-2; TCRdb's D call, TRBD2, is unchecked because there is no DNA. The CDR3 runs 14 residues. From germline, CDR1 is MRHNA and CDR2 SNTAGT. CDR3 in amino acids: CASSALAGIGELFF.

The chain is built from TRBV30 and TRBJ1-1. Germline V gene data show CDR1 as GTSNPN and CDR2 as SVGIG (reference sequence). The CDR3 consists of 13 residues. CDR3 residues: CAGDGGEGTEAFF.

The chain carries TRBV7-2 and TRBJ2-7; with no DNA, the TCRdb D assignment of TRBD1 cannot be verified. CDR1 and CDR2 (germline): SGHTA, FQGNSA. The CDR3 totals 15 residues. CDR3 region: CASSTTGTGVSEQYF.

The genes are TRBV12-3 or TRBV12-4 and TRBJ1-1; TCRdb reports TRBD1, a call that lacks DNA to check it against. The CDR3 is 15 residues long. This chain's CDR3 is CASSFSGTGVPEAFF.

The V gene is TRBV5-1, the J gene TRBJ2-2; TCRdb selects TRBD1, and the lack of DNA leaves this call unchecked. This CDR3 comprises 16 residues. Germline V CDR1 and CDR2: SGHRS, YFSETQ. This CDR3 is CASSATGRLNTGELFF.

This rearrangement joins TRBV9 to TRBJ1-4; the D call from TCRdb, TRBD1, cannot be confirmed without DNA. CDR3 length equals 14 residues. Germline loops: CDR1 SGDLS, CDR2 YYNGEE. CDR3: CASSAYGGGEKLFF.

The chain combines TRBV3-1 with TRBJ2-5; TCRdb indicates TRBD1, and absent DNA this call remains unverified. The germline CDR1 and CDR2 sequences are LGHDT and YNNKEL (reference sequence). The CDR3 extends over 17 amino acids. This CDR3 is CASSQGVGQGAGETQYF.